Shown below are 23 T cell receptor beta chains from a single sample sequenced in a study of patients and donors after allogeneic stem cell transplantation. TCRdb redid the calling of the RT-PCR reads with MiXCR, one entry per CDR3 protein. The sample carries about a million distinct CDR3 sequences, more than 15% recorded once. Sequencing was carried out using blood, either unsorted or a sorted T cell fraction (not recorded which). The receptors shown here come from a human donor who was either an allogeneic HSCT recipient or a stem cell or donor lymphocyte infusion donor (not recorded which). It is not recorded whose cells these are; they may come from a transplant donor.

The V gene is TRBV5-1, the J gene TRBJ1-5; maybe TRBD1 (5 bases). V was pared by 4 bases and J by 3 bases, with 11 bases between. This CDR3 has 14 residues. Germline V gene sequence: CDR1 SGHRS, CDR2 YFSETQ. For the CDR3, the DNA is TGCGCCAGCAGCGTAAGGGGCGACAATCAGCCCCAGCATTTT. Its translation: CASSVRGDNQPQHF.

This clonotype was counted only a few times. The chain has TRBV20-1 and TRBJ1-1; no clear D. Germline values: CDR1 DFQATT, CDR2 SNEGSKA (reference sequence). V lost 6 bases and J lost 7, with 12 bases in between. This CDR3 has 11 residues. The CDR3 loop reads CSAFVPFEAFF. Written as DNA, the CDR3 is TGCAGTGCCTTCGTTCCTTTTGAAGCTTTCTTT.

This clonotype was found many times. The CDR3 DNA sequence: TGTGCCAGCAGCGAAGGACCGAAAACCTACGAGCAGTACTTC. It translates to CASSEGPKTYEQYF. V gene TRBV12-3 or TRBV12-4 combines with J gene TRBJ2-7; D not certain. Trimming removed 6 bases from V and 2 bases from J, with 14 bases in between. The length of the CDR3 is 14 residues.

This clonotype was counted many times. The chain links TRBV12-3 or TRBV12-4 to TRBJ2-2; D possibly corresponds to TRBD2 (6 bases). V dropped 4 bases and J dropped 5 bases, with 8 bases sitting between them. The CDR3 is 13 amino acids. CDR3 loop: CASSSRGTGELFF. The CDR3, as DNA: TGTGCCAGCAGTTCCCGGGGGACCGGGGAGCTGTTTTTT.

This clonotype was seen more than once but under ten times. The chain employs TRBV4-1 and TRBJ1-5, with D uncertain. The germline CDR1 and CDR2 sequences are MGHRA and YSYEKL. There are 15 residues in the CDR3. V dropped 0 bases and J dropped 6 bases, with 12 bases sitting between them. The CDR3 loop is CASSQDLGRGQPQHF. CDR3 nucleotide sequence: TGCGCCAGCAGCCAAGACTTAGGGAGAGGTCAGCCCCAGCATTTT.

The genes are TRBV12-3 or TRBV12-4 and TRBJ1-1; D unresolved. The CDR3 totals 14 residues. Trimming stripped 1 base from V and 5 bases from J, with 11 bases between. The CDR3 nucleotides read TGTGCCAGCAGTTTAGGTTATGGTAGGACTGAAGCTTTCTTT. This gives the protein CASSLGYGRTEAFF.

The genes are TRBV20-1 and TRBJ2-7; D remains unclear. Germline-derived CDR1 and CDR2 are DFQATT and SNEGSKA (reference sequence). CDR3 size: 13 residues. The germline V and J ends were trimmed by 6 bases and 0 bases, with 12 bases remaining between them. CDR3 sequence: CSAGPGSSYEQYF. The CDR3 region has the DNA TGCAGTGCCGGGCCCGGCAGCTCCTACGAGCAGTACTTC.

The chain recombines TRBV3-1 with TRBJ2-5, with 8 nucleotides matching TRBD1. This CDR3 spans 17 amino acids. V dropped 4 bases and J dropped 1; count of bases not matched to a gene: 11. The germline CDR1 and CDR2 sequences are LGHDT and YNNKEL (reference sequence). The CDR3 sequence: CASSRIRDRTLQETQYF. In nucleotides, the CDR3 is TGTGCCAGCAGCCGTATCCGGGACAGGACACTCCAAGAGACCCAGTACTTC.

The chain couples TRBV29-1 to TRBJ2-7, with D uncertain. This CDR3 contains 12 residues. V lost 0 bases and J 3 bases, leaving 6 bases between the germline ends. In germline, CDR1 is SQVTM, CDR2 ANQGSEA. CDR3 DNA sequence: TGCAGCGTTGAAGAGAGAGGCTACGAGCAGTACTTC. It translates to CSVEERGYEQYF.

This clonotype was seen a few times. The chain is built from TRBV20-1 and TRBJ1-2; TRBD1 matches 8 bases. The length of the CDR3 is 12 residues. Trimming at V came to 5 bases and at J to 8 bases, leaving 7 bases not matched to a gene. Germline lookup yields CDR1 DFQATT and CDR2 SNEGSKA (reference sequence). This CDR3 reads CSAFQGAGGYTF. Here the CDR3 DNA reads TGCAGTGCTTTTCAGGGGGCAGGGGGCTACACCTTC.

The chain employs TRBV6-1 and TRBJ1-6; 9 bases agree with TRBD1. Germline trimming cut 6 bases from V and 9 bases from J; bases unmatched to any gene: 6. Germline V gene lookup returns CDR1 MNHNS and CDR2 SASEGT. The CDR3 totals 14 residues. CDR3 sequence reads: CASRTTGGFSPLHF. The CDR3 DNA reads TGTGCCAGCAGGACGACAGGGGGTTTTTCACCCCTCCACTTT.

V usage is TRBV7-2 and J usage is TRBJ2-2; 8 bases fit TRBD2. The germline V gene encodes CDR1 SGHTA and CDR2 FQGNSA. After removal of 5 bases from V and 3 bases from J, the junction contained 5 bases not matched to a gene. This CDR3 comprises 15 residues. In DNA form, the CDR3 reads TGTGCCAGCAGCGCCGGGGGGGCTTACACCGGGGAGCTGTTTTTT. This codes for CASSAGGAYTGELFF.

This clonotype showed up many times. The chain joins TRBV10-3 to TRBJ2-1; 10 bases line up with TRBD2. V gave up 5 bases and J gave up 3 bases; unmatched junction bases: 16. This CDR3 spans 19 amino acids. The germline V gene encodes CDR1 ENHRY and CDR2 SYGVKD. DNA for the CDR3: TGTGCCATCAGTCCTTCCTACGGGGTAGCGGGGGGAAACTACAATGAGCAGTTCTTC. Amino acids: CAISPSYGVAGGNYNEQFF.

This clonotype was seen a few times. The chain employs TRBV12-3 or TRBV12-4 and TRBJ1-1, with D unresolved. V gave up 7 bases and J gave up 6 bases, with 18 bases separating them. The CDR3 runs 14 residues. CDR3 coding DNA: TGTGCCAGCACGCCGCACGCGGGGTCCGCTGAAGCTTTCTTT. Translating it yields CASTPHAGSAEAFF.

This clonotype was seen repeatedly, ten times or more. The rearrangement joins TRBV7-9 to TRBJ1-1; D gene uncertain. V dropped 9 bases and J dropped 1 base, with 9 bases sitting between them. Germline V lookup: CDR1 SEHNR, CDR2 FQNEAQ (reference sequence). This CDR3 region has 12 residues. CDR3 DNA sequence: TGTGCCAGTAGGGAGGGGAACACTGAAGCTTTCTTT. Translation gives CASREGNTEAFF.

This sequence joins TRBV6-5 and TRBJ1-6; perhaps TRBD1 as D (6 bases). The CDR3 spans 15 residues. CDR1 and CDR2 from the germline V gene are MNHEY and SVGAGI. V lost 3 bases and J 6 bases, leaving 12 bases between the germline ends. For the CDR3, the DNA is TGTGCCAGCAGTTATCGGACAGCCGGTAATTCACCCCTCCACTTT. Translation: CASSYRTAGNSPLHF.

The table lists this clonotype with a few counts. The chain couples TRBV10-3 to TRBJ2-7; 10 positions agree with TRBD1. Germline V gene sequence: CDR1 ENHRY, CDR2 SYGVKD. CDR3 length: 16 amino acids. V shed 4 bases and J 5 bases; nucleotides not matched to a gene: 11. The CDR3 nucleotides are TGTGCCATCAGTGTGACAGGGGGCGGAGGTGGTAACGAGCAGTACTTC. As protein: CAISVTGGGGGNEQYF.

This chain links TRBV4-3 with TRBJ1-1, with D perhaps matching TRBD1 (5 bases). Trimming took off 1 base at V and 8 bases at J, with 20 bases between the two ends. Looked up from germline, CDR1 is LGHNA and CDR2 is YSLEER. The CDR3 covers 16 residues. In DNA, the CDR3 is TGCGCCAGCAGCCAAGGCGCGGTGGGGCGAGGATTAGAAGCTTTCTTT. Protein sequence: CASSQGAVGRGLEAFF.

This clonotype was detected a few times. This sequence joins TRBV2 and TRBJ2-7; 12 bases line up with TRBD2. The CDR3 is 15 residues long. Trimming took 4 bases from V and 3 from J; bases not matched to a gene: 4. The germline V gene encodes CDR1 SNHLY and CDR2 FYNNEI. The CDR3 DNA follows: TGTGCCAGCAGTGCCGGACTAGCGGGGATCTACGAGCAGTACTTC. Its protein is CASSAGLAGIYEQYF. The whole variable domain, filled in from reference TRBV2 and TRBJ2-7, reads EPEVTQTPSHQVTQMGQEVILRCVPISNHLYFYWYRQILGQKVEFLVSFYNNEISEKSEIFDDQFSVERPDGSNFTLKIRSTKLEDSAMYFCASSAGLAGIYEQYFGPGTRLTVT.

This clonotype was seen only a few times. For the CDR3, the DNA is TGTGCCAGCAGCCAAGCAGGACGGGACAGGGCTACAGATACGCAGTATTTT. Protein sequence: CASSQAGRDRATDTQYF. The chain is built from TRBV12-3 or TRBV12-4 and TRBJ2-3; 9 bases match TRBD1. V lost 6 bases to trimming and J lost 3 bases; unmatched junction nucleotides: 13. The CDR3 extends over 17 amino acids.

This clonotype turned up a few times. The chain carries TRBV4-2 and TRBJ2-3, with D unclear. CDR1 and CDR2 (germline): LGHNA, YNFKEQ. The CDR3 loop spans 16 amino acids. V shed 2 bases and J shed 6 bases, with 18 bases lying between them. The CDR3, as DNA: TGTGCCAGCAGCCAAACCCCTAGGTCAGGCGCGGATACGCAGTATTTT. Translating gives CASSQTPRSGADTQYF.

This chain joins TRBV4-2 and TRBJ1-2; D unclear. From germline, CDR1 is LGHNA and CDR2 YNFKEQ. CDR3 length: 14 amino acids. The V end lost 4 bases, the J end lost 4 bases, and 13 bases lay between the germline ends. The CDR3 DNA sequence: TGTGCCAGCAGCCCCTCTGGCATCTCCTATGGCTACACCTTC. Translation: CASSPSGISYGYTF.

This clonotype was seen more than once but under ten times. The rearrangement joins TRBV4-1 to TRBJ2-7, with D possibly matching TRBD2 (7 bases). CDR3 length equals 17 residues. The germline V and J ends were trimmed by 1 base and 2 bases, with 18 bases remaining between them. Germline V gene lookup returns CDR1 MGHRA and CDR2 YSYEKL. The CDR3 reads CASSQVLSGEGTYEQYF. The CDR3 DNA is TGCGCCAGCAGCCAAGTTTTGTCAGGGGAGGGGACCTACGAGCAGTACTTC.